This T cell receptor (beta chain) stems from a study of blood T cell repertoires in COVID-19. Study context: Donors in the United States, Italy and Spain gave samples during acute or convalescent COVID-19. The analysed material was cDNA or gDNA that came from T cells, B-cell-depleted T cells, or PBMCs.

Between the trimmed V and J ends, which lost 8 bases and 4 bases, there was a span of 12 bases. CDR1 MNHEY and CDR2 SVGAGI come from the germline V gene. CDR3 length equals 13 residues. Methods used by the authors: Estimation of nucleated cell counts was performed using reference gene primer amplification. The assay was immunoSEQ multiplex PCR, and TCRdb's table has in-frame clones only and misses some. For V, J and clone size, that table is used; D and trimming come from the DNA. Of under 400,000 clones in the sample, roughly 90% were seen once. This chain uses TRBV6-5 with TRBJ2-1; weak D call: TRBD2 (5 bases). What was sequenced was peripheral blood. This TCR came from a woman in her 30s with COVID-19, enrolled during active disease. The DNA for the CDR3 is TGTGCCAGCCGGCTAGCAGGTTACAATGAGCAGTTCTTC. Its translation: CASRLAGYNEQFF.